A selection of T cell receptor beta chains follows, all from one sample in a study of T cells after yellow fever vaccination. TCRdb passed the 5' RACE reads through MiXCR, listing each CDR3 protein once. The repertoire consists of approximately 32,000 distinct CDR3 sequences, with about 4.6% occurring once and the leading ten covering 35% to 50%. The sample consisted of CD8+ T cells sorted from PBMCs, taken 5 days after the yellow fever booster vaccination. These receptors were taken from a man aged 25 to 45 who received the YFV17D yellow fever vaccine. CDR3s include the opening cysteine and the closing phenylalanine or tryptophan. Each record gives: V gene, J gene, CDR3 protein.

v_gene: TRBV7-2
j_gene: TRBJ1-5
CDR3aa: CASSLSAGYQPQHF

v_gene: TRBV10-3
j_gene: TRBJ2-1
CDR3aa: CAINGREGLNEQFF

v_gene: TRBV3-1
j_gene: TRBJ1-3
CDR3aa: CASSQEGRTGEPIYF

v_gene: TRBV3-1
j_gene: TRBJ2-1
CDR3aa: CASCLEGLAGAGYNEQFF

v_gene: TRBV5-1
j_gene: TRBJ2-3
CDR3aa: CASSPKTSGDATDTQYF

v_gene: TRBV18
j_gene: TRBJ2-1
CDR3aa: CASSPPGSSYNEQFF

v_gene: TRBV9
j_gene: TRBJ2-5
CDR3aa: CASSVGQGTKTQYF

v_gene: TRBV19
j_gene: TRBJ1-5
CDR3aa: CAGAAALNQPQHF

v_gene: TRBV3-1
j_gene: TRBJ2-5
CDR3aa: CASSQEGTGYETQYF

v_gene: TRBV29-1
j_gene: TRBJ2-1
CDR3aa: CSVAGAVRTDEQFF

v_gene: TRBV7-9
j_gene: TRBJ1-4
CDR3aa: CASARDNEKLFF

v_gene: TRBV30
j_gene: TRBJ2-7
CDR3aa: CAWSAYLF

v_gene: TRBV5-1
j_gene: TRBJ2-7
CDR3aa: CASSGTGGGEQYF

v_gene: TRBV14
j_gene: TRBJ2-1
CDR3aa: CASSQLGGSYNEQFF

v_gene: TRBV15
j_gene: TRBJ2-1
CDR3aa: CATSAGRSYNEQFF

v_gene: TRBV19
j_gene: TRBJ2-2
CDR3aa: CASSLSGSWTGELFF

v_gene: TRBV29-1
j_gene: TRBJ2-7
CDR3aa: CSVGFSTYEQYF

v_gene: TRBV7-8
j_gene: TRBJ2-7
CDR3aa: CASSLTRTSGSTEQYF

v_gene: TRBV7-9
j_gene: TRBJ2-1
CDR3aa: CASTHRTSGIDEQFF

v_gene: TRBV4-3
j_gene: TRBJ2-7
CDR3aa: CASSQGSGDEQYF

v_gene: TRBV5-6
j_gene: TRBJ2-3
CDR3aa: CASSLLGTADTQYF

v_gene: TRBV4-3
j_gene: TRBJ2-1
CDR3aa: CASSQDREHAEQFF

v_gene: TRBV18
j_gene: TRBJ2-4
CDR3aa: CASSSDGLAKNIQYF

v_gene: TRBV4-2
j_gene: TRBJ2-7
CDR3aa: CASSQDSTSGSYEQYF

v_gene: TRBV27
j_gene: TRBJ2-5
CDR3aa: CASSPYGEQETQYF

v_gene: TRBV10-2
j_gene: TRBJ2-7
CDR3aa: CASTVAGGPLGDEQYF

v_gene: TRBV4-1
j_gene: TRBJ2-2
CDR3aa: CASSQAERTGELFF

v_gene: TRBV19
j_gene: TRBJ1-1
CDR3aa: CASSTYQTGSTEAFF

v_gene: TRBV7-9
j_gene: TRBJ2-7
CDR3aa: CASSETGVPSYEQYF